The 12 T cell receptor beta chains below were found in one sample sequenced in a study of cytomegalovirus exposure and HLA in healthy donors. Use of 60 Vbeta and 13 Jbeta primers characterized the PCR. The protocol was immunoSEQ multiplex PCR, while the TCRdb copy is restricted to in-frame clones and leaves out a portion. The sample has some 150,000 clones, around 10% seen once. The material sequenced was PBMCs. The receptors derive from a woman aged 40-49 years in good health and CMV-seropositive.

This clone was counted only a few times. The V gene is TRBV19, the J gene TRBJ1-4, with 9 bases that match TRBD1. The germline V gene encodes CDR1 LNHDA and CDR2 SQIVND (reference sequence). This CDR3 region has 15 residues. V dropped 3 bases and J dropped 8; count of bases not matched to a gene: 7. The CDR3 reads CASSIRDRVYEKLFF. The CDR3 DNA reads as TGTGCCAGTAGTATCCGGGACAGGGTTTACGAAAAACTGTTTTTT.

This clone was counted a few times. The J gene is TRBJ1-4, the V gene TRBV5-1, with D perhaps TRBD1 (5 bases). The germline V gene has CDR1 SGHRS and CDR2 YFSETQ. Trimming shortened V by 5 bases and J by 0 bases, and 11 bases separated the two germline ends. CDR3 size: 15 residues. The CDR3 sequence: CASSRTLATNEKLFF. CDR3 in DNA: TGCGCCAGCAGTCGGACACTTGCAACTAATGAAAAACTGTTTTTT.

The chain is built from TRBV27 and TRBJ2-2; 8 bases are shared with TRBD2. V lost 1 base and J lost 4; bases outside the gene matches: 2. Per germline, CDR1 MNHEY and CDR2 SMNVEV (reference sequence). CDR3 size: 15 residues. The CDR3 coding sequence is TGTGCCAGCAGTTTATTAGCGGGGTTCACCGGGGAGCTGTTTTTT. Translated, it gives CASSLLAGFTGELFF.

The table lists this clone with a few counts. This rearrangement joins TRBV25-1 to TRBJ2-4, with TRBD1 matching over 11 bases. CDR1 and CDR2 (germline): MGHDK, SYGVNS. The CDR3 is 18 residues long. V lost 5 bases and J lost 0; bases outside the gene matches: 9. The CDR3 reads CASSFGTGGRSAKNIQYF. The CDR3 DNA follows: TGTGCCAGCAGTTTCGGGACAGGGGGAAGGTCAGCCAAAAACATTCAGTACTTC.

This clone was observed a handful of times. The chain has TRBV5-1 and TRBJ2-7, with TRBD1 matching over 10 bases. The CDR3 has 15 amino acids. Trimming took 3 bases from V and 3 from J; bases not matched to a gene: 6. CDR1 and CDR2 from the germline V gene are SGHRS and YFSETQ. The CDR3 DNA is TGCGCCAGCAGCTCTAACCGGGACAGGGGCTACGAGCAGTACTTC. Its protein product is CASSSNRDRGYEQYF.

This clone was observed a few times. The V gene is TRBV7-9, the J gene TRBJ1-6; TRBD1 is a possible D gene (6 bases). The germline V and J ends were trimmed by 4 bases and 9 bases, with 13 bases remaining between them. The germline CDR1 and CDR2 sequences are SEHNR and FQNEAQ (reference sequence). This CDR3 region has 14 residues. In nucleotides, the CDR3 is TGTGCCAGCAGCTCAGGGGAAATTGGTTCACCCCTCCACTTT. Protein product: CASSSGEIGSPLHF. The full variable domain, rest sourced from reference TRBV7-9 and TRBJ1-6, is DTGVSQNPRHKITKRGQNVTFRCDPISEHNRLYWYRQTLGQGPEFLTYFQNEAQLEKSRLLSDRFSAERPKGSFSTLEIQRTEQGDSAMYLCASSSGEIGSPLHFGNGTRLTVT.

In this sample, this clone turned up a few times. Mismatch with germline at one junction end may stem from a read error. The chain couples TRBV20-1 to TRBJ1-4; possibly TRBD1 for D (5 bases). This CDR3 is 10 amino acids long. In germline, CDR1 is DFQATT, CDR2 SNEGSKA (reference sequence). DNA of the CDR3: TGCAGTCCATTTACGAGGGGACTCATCTTT. Its translation: CSPFTRGLIF.

This clone has only a few counts. The gene calls are TRBV15 and TRBJ1-6; 7 positions match TRBD1. The CDR3 spans 16 residues. Trimming cost V 2 bases and J 5 bases; bases outside gene matches: 6. Per germline, CDR1 LNHNV and CDR2 YYDKDF (reference sequence). The CDR3 DNA sequence: TGTGCCACCAGCAGAACCCGGACAGGCGATAATTCACCCCTCCACTTT. Its translation: CATSRTRTGDNSPLHF.

This clone was detected a few times. The chain is built from TRBV7-9 and TRBJ1-6; 8 nucleotides match TRBD1. J was trimmed by 13 bases and V by 3 bases; bases with no gene match: 5. The germline CDR1 and CDR2 sequences are SEHNR and FQNEAQ (reference sequence). The CDR3 covers 13 residues. The CDR3 coding sequence is TGTGCCAGCAGCTTCGGACAGGGACCGCCCCTCCACTTT. Protein sequence: CASSFGQGPPLHF.

J is TRBJ1-5 and V is TRBV16, with D maybe TRBD1 (6 bases). The V gene lost 0 bases and the J gene lost 5 bases, with 11 bases spanning the gap. This CDR3 is built from 15 residues. Germline V lookup: CDR1 KGHSY, CDR2 FQNENV. The CDR3 DNA follows: TGTGCCAGCAGCCAATCGGCCCAGGGGCATCAGCCCCAGCATTTT. It translates to CASSQSAQGHQPQHF.

CDR3 in DNA: TGCGCCAGCAGCCCGATGGGGGGGGGTGCGAGGACTGAAGCTTTCTTT. Translating gives CASSPMGGGARTEAFF. The chain joins TRBV4-1 to TRBJ1-1; a weak D match, TRBD1 (5 bases). Germline loops: CDR1 MGHRA, CDR2 YSYEKL. This CDR3 is 16 amino acids long. V was pared by 4 bases and J by 5 bases, with 20 bases between.

This clone has just a few counts. The chain combines TRBV11-3 with TRBJ2-2; D possibly corresponds to TRBD1 (5 bases). In germline, CDR1 is SGHNT, CDR2 YENEEA. V lost 5 bases to trimming and J lost 1 base, with 8 bases between them. This CDR3 region has 14 residues. Here the CDR3 DNA reads TGTGCCAGCAGCCTCGGACAGAACACCGGGGAGCTGTTTTTT. It yields the protein CASSLGQNTGELFF.